This passage covers 23 T cell receptor beta chains from one sample sequenced in a study of response to subunit inactivated influenza vaccine. A single record per CDR3 protein comes from TCRdb applying MiXCR to the RT-PCR reads. Of some 500,000 distinct CDR3 sequences detected, over 10% appear once; the ten largest clones hold less than 15%. The starting material was PBMCs from blood, obtained roughly 45 days after vaccination. Receptors originate from a man over 45 who received an inactivated influenza vaccine.

This chain uses TRBV29-1 with TRBJ2-3; D not certain. The V gene lost 4 bases and the J gene lost 0 bases, with 8 bases spanning the gap. The CDR3 contains 13 residues. Germline CDR1 and CDR2: SQVTM and ANQGSEA. Here the CDR3 reads CSVGMASTDTQYF. The CDR3 DNA reads as TGCAGCGTTGGGATGGCTAGCACAGATACGCAGTATTTT.

The chain employs TRBV13 and TRBJ2-7, with D perhaps matching TRBD2 (6 bases). The CDR3 totals 14 residues. The germline gives CDR1 PRHDT, CDR2 FYEKMQ (reference sequence). The V gene lost 6 bases and the J gene lost 2 bases, with 14 bases spanning the gap. This CDR3 is CASSFWTIPYEQYF. The CDR3 nucleotides read TGTGCCAGCAGTTTTTGGACTATTCCCTACGAGCAGTACTTC. Using reference TRBV13 and TRBJ2-7 for the parts outside the CDR3, the full variable domain is AAGVIQSPRHLIKEKRETATLKCYPIPRHDTVYWYQQGPGQDPQFLISFYEKMQSDKGSIPDRFSAQQFSDYHSELNMSSLELGDSALYFCASSFWTIPYEQYFGPGTRLTVT.

The chain employs TRBV21-1 and TRBJ2-7; the DNA was not compared with TRBD1, the D call given in the table. TRBV21-1 has pseudogene status. The CDR3 runs 15 residues. CDR3 protein: CASSRQGQGAEEQYF. For the CDR3, the DNA is TGTGCCAGCAGCAGACAGGGACAGGGGGCGGAAGAGCAGTACTTC.

The V gene is TRBV20-1, the J gene TRBJ2-1; no clear D gene. Germline CDR1 is DFQATT and CDR2 is SNEGSKA (reference sequence). Trimming removed 2 bases at V and 2 bases at J, with 10 bases between. This CDR3 has 14 residues. The CDR3 loop is CSARPMTAYNEQFF. CDR3 sequence (DNA): TGCAGTGCTAGACCTATGACCGCCTACAATGAGCAGTTCTTC.

V usage is TRBV7-8 and J usage is TRBJ2-2, with unresolved D. From germline, CDR1 is SGHVS and CDR2 FQNEAQ. The V gene lost 1 base and the J gene lost 0 bases, with 9 bases spanning the gap. This CDR3 contains 16 residues. The CDR3 loop is CASSLVLATNTGELFF. DNA for the CDR3: TGTGCCAGCAGCTTAGTGTTGGCTACGAACACCGGGGAGCTGTTTTTT.

The sample holds a few counts of this clonotype. The rearrangement links TRBV12-3 or TRBV12-4 to TRBJ2-7; TRBD1 aligns across 7 bases. The CDR3 totals 14 residues. The V and J ends lost 3 bases and 0 bases, in that order; junction bases with no gene match: 2. For the CDR3, the DNA is TGTGCCAGCAGTTTTGGGACAGTCTCCTACGAGCAGTACTTC. It codes for CASSFGTVSYEQYF.

The chain has TRBV4-1 and TRBJ2-4; 10 nucleotides line up with TRBD1. V dropped 3 bases and J dropped 3; count of bases not matched to a gene: 5. Germline CDR1 and CDR2: MGHRA and YSYEKL. The CDR3 has 16 amino acids. The CDR3 sequence is CASSQVDRGRKNIQYF. CDR3 coding DNA: TGCGCCAGCAGCCAGGTAGACAGGGGGCGCAAAAACATTCAGTACTTC.

The sample holds many counts of this clonotype. The chain uses TRBV5-1 and TRBJ2-7, with D unresolved. The CDR3 is made up of 16 amino acids. Germline CDR1 and CDR2: SGHRS and YFSETQ. V lost 0 bases and J lost 0, with 13 bases in between. The CDR3 protein is CASSLEVGPSSYEQYF. The CDR3 nucleotides are TGCGCCAGCAGCTTGGAAGTCGGGCCTAGCTCCTACGAGCAGTACTTC.

The table lists this clonotype with a few counts. The chain joins TRBV7-2 to TRBJ2-1; D is unresolved. Trimming took off 2 bases at V and 8 bases at J, with 19 bases between the two ends. The length of the CDR3 is 16 residues. The germline CDR1 and CDR2 sequences are SGHTA and FQGNSA. The CDR3 DNA is TGTGCCAGCAGCTTAAGGACGACCCGGACCGGATATGAGCAGTTCTTC. It codes for CASSLRTTRTGYEQFF.

This clonotype was counted a few times. The chain links TRBV20-1 to TRBJ1-2; 8 bases match TRBD1. V lost 1 base and J lost 8; bases outside the gene matches: 3. CDR1 and CDR2 from the germline V gene are DFQATT and SNEGSKA (reference sequence). The CDR3 extends over 12 amino acids. This CDR3 is CSARGTGYGYTF. The DNA of the CDR3 is TGCAGTGCTAGAGGGACAGGGTACGGCTACACCTTC.

The V and J genes are TRBV28 and TRBJ2-1; 8 bases agree with TRBD2. This CDR3 is built from 16 residues. The trim removed 5 bases at V and 5 bases at J, leaving 11 bases unmatched. Germline V gene lookup returns CDR1 MDHEN and CDR2 SYDVKM. For the CDR3, the DNA is TGTGCCAGCAGTACGTCCCAGCGGGGGAATGACAATGAGCAGTTCTTC. Protein product: CASSTSQRGNDNEQFF.

This clonotype was recorded at least ten times. J is TRBJ2-7 and V is TRBV20-1, with 9 nucleotides matching TRBD2. V was pared by 3 bases and J by 4 bases, with 4 bases of the junction left unmatched. Looked up from germline, CDR1 is DFQATT and CDR2 is SNEGSKA (reference sequence). The CDR3 consists of 13 residues. CDR3 loop: CSASALAGYEQYF. Written as DNA, the CDR3 is TGCAGTGCTAGTGCCCTAGCGGGGTACGAGCAGTACTTC.

This clonotype was seen a few times. The J gene is TRBJ1-5, the V gene TRBV4-2; 12 nucleotides match TRBD1. From germline, CDR1 is LGHNA and CDR2 YNFKEQ. V dropped 4 bases and J dropped 9; count of bases not matched to a gene: 16. CDR3 length equals 18 residues. The CDR3 loop is CASSPGQGAAWGSGPQHF. CDR3 coding DNA: TGTGCCAGCAGCCCGGGACAGGGGGCGGCTTGGGGGTCGGGGCCCCAGCATTTT.

The V and J genes are TRBV12-3 or TRBV12-4 and TRBJ1-2; 7 nucleotides align to TRBD1. This CDR3 comprises 14 residues. With V trimmed by 6 bases and J by 5 bases, 9 bases remained unmatched. The CDR3 DNA reads TGTGCCAGCAGAAGCACCGGGACAGAGTATGGCTACACCTTC. Its translation: CASRSTGTEYGYTF.

As to this clonotype: The junction shows a germline mismatch at one end, possibly a read error. The chain combines TRBV18 with TRBJ2-2; 10 bases map to TRBD2. The germline V gene has CDR1 KGHSH and CDR2 LQKENI. The CDR3 consists of 17 residues. For the CDR3, the DNA is TGTGCCAGCTCACGGCCCCTCCGGACTAGCGGCACCGGGGGGCTGTTTTTT. Protein product: CASSRPLRTSGTGGLFF.

This chain joins TRBV7-9 and TRBJ2-1, with D perhaps matching TRBD1 (6 bases). Trimming left V 2 bases short and J 10 bases short, with 9 bases between. CDR3 length: 12 residues. Germline assignment: CDR1 SEHNR and CDR2 FQNEAQ (reference sequence). The CDR3 is CASSLRGTEQFF. CDR3 sequence (DNA): TGTGCCAGCAGCTTACGTGGGACAGAGCAGTTCTTC.

This clonotype was seen many times. The chain combines TRBV4-3 with TRBJ2-7, with 8 nucleotides matching TRBD1. V was pared by 4 bases and J by 12 bases, with 8 bases of the junction left unmatched. CDR1 is LGHNA and CDR2 is YSLEER in the germline V gene. The CDR3 has 12 amino acids. The CDR3 sequence: CASSPTTGALYF. The DNA of the CDR3 is TGCGCCAGCAGCCCAACGACAGGGGCCTTGTACTTC.

This clonotype was seen only a few times. This chain uses TRBV29-1 with TRBJ2-7, with 8 bases matching TRBD2. V trimming: 4 bases; J trimming: 2 bases; junction bases outside the gene matches: 10. The CDR3 has 15 amino acids. CDR1 is SQVTM, CDR2 ANQGSEA, per germline. The CDR3 here is CSVVWGAGGTYEQYF. CDR3 in DNA: TGCAGCGTTGTTTGGGGGGCGGGGGGCACCTACGAGCAGTACTTC.

In its sample, this clonotype was seen a few times. This sequence joins TRBV11-2 and TRBJ2-7; D remains ambiguous. The CDR3 is made up of 13 amino acids. Looked up from germline, CDR1 is SGHAT and CDR2 is FQNNGV. The V and J ends lost 1 base and 3 bases respectively, with 7 bases between them. The CDR3 reads CASSLGPLYEQYF. The CDR3 DNA is TGTGCCAGCAGCTTAGGGCCCCTCTACGAGCAGTACTTC.

The chain combines TRBV7-8 with TRBJ2-2; D gene uncertain. Trimming removed 0 bases from V and 7 bases from J, with 18 bases in between. Germline V lookup: CDR1 SGHVS, CDR2 FQNEAQ. The CDR3 is 17 amino acids. The CDR3, as DNA: TGTGCCAGCAGCTTAGCGTCCGTACATGCGAGGAGCGGGGAGCTGTTTTTT. This gives the protein CASSLASVHARSGELFF.

This clonotype was seen only a few times. The chain joins TRBV20-1 to TRBJ2-5; 11 positions agree with TRBD2. CDR3 length: 16 residues. The germline V gene encodes CDR1 DFQATT and CDR2 SNEGSKA (reference sequence). V shed 3 bases, J shed 5 bases, and the junction held 11 bases outside the gene matches. CDR3 region: CSARATSGSWLETQYF. The CDR3 nucleotides read TGCAGTGCTAGGGCCACTAGCGGGAGTTGGCTGGAGACCCAGTACTTC.

This clonotype was detected only a few times. V gene TRBV5-4 combines with J gene TRBJ1-6; D is unresolved. The V gene lost 1 base and the J gene lost 8 bases, with 10 bases spanning the gap. The germline V gene encodes CDR1 SGHNT and CDR2 YYREEE (reference sequence). The CDR3 runs to 14 residues. The CDR3 DNA follows: TGTGCCAGCAGCTTGCGAAACAGTGATTCACCCCTCCACTTT. The encoded protein is CASSLRNSDSPLHF.

This clonotype occurred a few times. The chain recombines TRBV20-1 with TRBJ1-4; 8 nucleotides align to TRBD1. The germline V gene has CDR1 DFQATT and CDR2 SNEGSKA (reference sequence). J gave up 7 bases and V 3 bases, and 19 bases lay outside the gene matches. This CDR3 contains 18 residues. CDR3 protein: CSASEGAGGTLGGEKLFF. The DNA of the CDR3 is TGCAGTGCTAGCGAGGGAGCAGGGGGCACTCTGGGAGGTGAAAAACTGTTTTTT.